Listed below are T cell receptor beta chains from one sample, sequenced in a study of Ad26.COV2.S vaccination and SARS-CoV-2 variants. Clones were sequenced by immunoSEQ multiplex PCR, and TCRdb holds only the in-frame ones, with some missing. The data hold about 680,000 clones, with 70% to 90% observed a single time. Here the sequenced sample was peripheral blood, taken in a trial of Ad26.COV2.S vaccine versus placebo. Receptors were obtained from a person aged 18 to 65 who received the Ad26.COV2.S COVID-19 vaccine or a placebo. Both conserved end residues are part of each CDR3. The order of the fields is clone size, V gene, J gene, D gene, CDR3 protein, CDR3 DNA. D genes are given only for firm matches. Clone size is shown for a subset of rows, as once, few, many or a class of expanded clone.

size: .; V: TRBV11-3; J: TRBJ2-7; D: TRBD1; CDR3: CASSEGQAYEQYF; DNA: TGTGCCAGCAGTGAAGGACAGGCCTACGAGCAGTACTTC
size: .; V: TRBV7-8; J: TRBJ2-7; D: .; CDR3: CASSLGPTGYEQYF; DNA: TGTGCCAGCAGCTTAGGACCGACAGGCTACGAGCAGTACTTC
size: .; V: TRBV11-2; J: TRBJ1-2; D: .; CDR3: CASSLGPGGPYGYTF; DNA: TGTGCCAGCAGCTTAGGCCCTGGGGGACCCTATGGCTACACCTTC
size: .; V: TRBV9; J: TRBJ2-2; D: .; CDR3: CASSPGNTGELFF; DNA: TGTGCCAGCAGCCCCGGAAACACCGGGGAGCTGTTTTTT
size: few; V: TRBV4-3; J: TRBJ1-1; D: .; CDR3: CASSQDLGRDGEAFF; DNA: TGCGCCAGCAGCCAAGATCTAGGCAGGGATGGTGAAGCTTTCTTT
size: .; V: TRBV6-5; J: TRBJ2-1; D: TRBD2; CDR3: CASSYAGTRGKEEQFF; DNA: TGTGCCAGCAGTTACGCCGGGACTAGGGGGAAGGAGGAGCAGTTCTTC
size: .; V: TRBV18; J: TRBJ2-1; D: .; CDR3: CASSPRDNEQFF; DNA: TGTGCCAGCTCACCCAGAGACAATGAGCAGTTCTTC
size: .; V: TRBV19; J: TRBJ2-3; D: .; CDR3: CASGDGTLRGTQYF; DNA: TGTGCCAGTGGAGACGGGACGCTGCGGGGTACGCAGTATTTT
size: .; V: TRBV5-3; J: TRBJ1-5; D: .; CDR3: CATPDSHSNQPQHF; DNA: TGTGCCACCCCGGACAGCCATAGCAATCAGCCCCAGCATTTT
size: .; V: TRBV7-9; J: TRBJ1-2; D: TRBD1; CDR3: CASSHNRGGDYGYTF; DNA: TGTGCCAGCAGCCACAACAGGGGGGGCGACTATGGCTACACCTTC
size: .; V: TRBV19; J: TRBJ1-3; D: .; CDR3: CAIPAGNTIYF; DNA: TGTGCCATCCCGGCCGGAAACACCATATATTTT
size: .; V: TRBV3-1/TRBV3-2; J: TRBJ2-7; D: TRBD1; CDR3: CASSQRTGRYEQYF; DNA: TGTGCCAGCAGCCAAAGGACAGGTCGCTACGAGCAGTACTTC
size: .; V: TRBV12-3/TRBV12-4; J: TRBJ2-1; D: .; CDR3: CASSLQNYNEQFF; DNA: TGTGCCAGCAGCCTACAGAATTACAATGAGCAGTTCTTC
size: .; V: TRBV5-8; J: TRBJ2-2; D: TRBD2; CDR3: CASLRWATGGSTGELFF; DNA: TGTGCCTCTTTGCGATGGGCAACGGGAGGGAGCACCGGGGAGCTGTTTTTT
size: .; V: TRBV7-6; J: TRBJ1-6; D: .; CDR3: CANPRDLRPPYPQYNSPLHF; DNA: TGTGCCAACCCTAGGGACCTCCGGCCTCCCTATCCCCAGTATAATTCACCCCTCCACTTT
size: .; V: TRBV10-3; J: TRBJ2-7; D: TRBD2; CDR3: CAISLSGRAYEQYF; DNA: TGTGCCATCAGCCTCAGCGGGAGGGCCTACGAGCAGTACTTC
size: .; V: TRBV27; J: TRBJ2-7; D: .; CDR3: CASSLSGASYEQYF; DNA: TGTGCCAGCAGTTTATCCGGGGCCTCCTACGAGCAGTACTTC
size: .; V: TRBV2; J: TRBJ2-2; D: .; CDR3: CAGKGGVVTGELFF; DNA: TGTGCCGGGAAGGGGGGAGTGGTCACCGGGGAGCTGTTTTTT
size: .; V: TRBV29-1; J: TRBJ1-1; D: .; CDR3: CSGHEGGTEAFF; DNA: TGCAGCGGGCACGAGGGAGGCACTGAAGCTTTCTTT
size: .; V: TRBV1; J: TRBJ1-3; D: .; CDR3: CTSSQDRQIISGNTIYF; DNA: TGCACCAGCAGCCAAGATCGACAGATTATCTCTGGAAACACCATATATTTT
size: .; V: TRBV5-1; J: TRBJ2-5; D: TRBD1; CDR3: CASSLAGTGEETQYF; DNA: TGCGCCAGCAGCTTGGCGGGGACAGGGGAGGAGACCCAGTACTTC
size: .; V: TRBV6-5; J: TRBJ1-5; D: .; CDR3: CASTENSNQPQHF; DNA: TGTGCCAGCACGGAGAATAGCAATCAGCCCCAGCATTTT
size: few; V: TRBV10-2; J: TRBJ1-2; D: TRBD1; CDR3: CASSELGQGAGSYGYTF; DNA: TGCGCCAGCAGTGAATTGGGACAGGGGGCGGGATCATATGGCTACACCTTC
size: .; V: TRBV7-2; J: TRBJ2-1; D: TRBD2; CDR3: CASSPTVAGVRNEQFF; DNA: TGTGCCAGCAGCCCAACAGTAGCGGGGGTCAGGAATGAGCAGTTCTTC
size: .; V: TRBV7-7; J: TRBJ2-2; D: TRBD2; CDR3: CASRRTSGSGGELFF; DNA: TGTGCTAGCAGACGGACTAGCGGGAGTGGCGGGGAGCTGTTTTTT
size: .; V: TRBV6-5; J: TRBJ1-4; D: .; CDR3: CASSYSYRGIGKLFF; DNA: TGTGCCAGCAGTTACTCGTATAGGGGGATCGGAAAACTGTTTTTT